This is a list of T cell receptor beta chains from one sample in a study of STAT5B mutations in CD4+ large granular lymphocyte leukemia. Clones were sequenced by immunoSEQ multiplex PCR, and TCRdb holds only the in-frame ones, with some missing. The sample consists of 15,000 to 20,000 clones, approximately 84% of them appearing once. Specimen: CD4+ T cells from blood buffy coats. The receptors derive from a human donor in good health. Both conserved end residues are part of each CDR3. Fields, in order: clone size, V gene, J gene, D gene, CDR3 DNA, CDR3 protein. A D gene is named only where the DNA matches it firmly. Not every row has a clone size; where given, it reads once, few, many or a size class.

abundance: NA; v_gene: TRBV14; j_gene: TRBJ1-1; d_gene: TRBD1; CDR3nt: TGTGCCAGCAGCCTAAAAGACAGGGGGCATCAGGACACTGAAGCTTTCTTT; CDR3aa: CASSLKDRGHQDTEAFF
abundance: NA; v_gene: TRBV9; j_gene: TRBJ1-1; d_gene: NA; CDR3nt: TGTGCCAGCAGCCAAAACACAAGAGGCACTGAAGCTTTCTTT; CDR3aa: CASSQNTRGTEAFF
abundance: NA; v_gene: TRBV27; j_gene: TRBJ2-7; d_gene: TRBD2; CDR3nt: TGTGCCAGCAGTTTGAGCGGGGCTCCCGAGCAGTACTTC; CDR3aa: CASSLSGAPEQYF
abundance: NA; v_gene: TRBV7-9; j_gene: TRBJ2-7; d_gene: TRBD2; CDR3nt: TGTGCCAGCAGCTTATTCGTCCAGCGGGGGTCCTACGAGCAGTACTTC; CDR3aa: CASSLFVQRGSYEQYF
abundance: NA; v_gene: TRBV6-5; j_gene: TRBJ2-3; d_gene: NA; CDR3nt: TGTGCCAGCAGTTACTCCAGCACAGATACGCAGTATTTT; CDR3aa: CASSYSSTDTQYF
abundance: NA; v_gene: TRBV5-5; j_gene: TRBJ2-7; d_gene: NA; CDR3nt: TGTGCCAGCAGCTTGTTAGTGTACGAGCAGTACTTC; CDR3aa: CASSLLVYEQYF
abundance: NA; v_gene: TRBV27; j_gene: TRBJ2-2; d_gene: TRBD2; CDR3nt: TGTGCCAGCAGTCCCCGGACTAGCGGGAGTGGAAACACCGGGGAGCTGTTTTTT; CDR3aa: CASSPRTSGSGNTGELFF
abundance: NA; v_gene: TRBV30; j_gene: TRBJ1-5; d_gene: TRBD1; CDR3nt: TGTGCCTGGGCTCGGACAGGGGGGCACAGCAATCAGCCCCAGCATTTT; CDR3aa: CAWARTGGHSNQPQHF
abundance: NA; v_gene: TRBV6-5; j_gene: TRBJ1-1; d_gene: NA; CDR3nt: TGTGCCAGCAGACCTACGGGTACGGTGAACACTGAAGCTTTCTTT; CDR3aa: CASRPTGTVNTEAFF
abundance: once; v_gene: TRBV11-2; j_gene: TRBJ2-1; d_gene: NA; CDR3nt: TGTGCCAGCAGCCATCCAAGAAGCCCCGGTGAGCAGTTCTTC; CDR3aa: CASSHPRSPGEQFF
abundance: NA; v_gene: TRBV27; j_gene: TRBJ1-1; d_gene: NA; CDR3nt: TGTGCCAGCAGTCCCCGGTCACAGAGTGACACTGAAGCTTTCTTT; CDR3aa: CASSPRSQSDTEAFF
abundance: NA; v_gene: TRBV9; j_gene: TRBJ2-3; d_gene: TRBD2; CDR3nt: TGTGCCAGCAGCCCCTCCCCGGGACTAGCTACGGATACGCAGTATTTT; CDR3aa: CASSPSPGLATDTQYF
abundance: NA; v_gene: TRBV19; j_gene: TRBJ2-4; d_gene: NA; CDR3nt: TGTGCCAGTAGTATGGCAGGGAGAGGGGGGACCAAAAACATTCAGTACTTC; CDR3aa: CASSMAGRGGTKNIQYF
abundance: NA; v_gene: TRBV2; j_gene: TRBJ1-2; d_gene: NA; CDR3nt: TGTGCCAGCAGGAGTAACCAACTCCCAATCTATGGCTACACCTTC; CDR3aa: CASRSNQLPIYGYTF
abundance: NA; v_gene: TRBV5-1; j_gene: TRBJ1-1; d_gene: NA; CDR3nt: TGCGCCAGCAGCGTATGGGGCCAGGTGACTGAAGCTTTCTTT; CDR3aa: CASSVWGQVTEAFF
abundance: NA; v_gene: TRBV7-9; j_gene: TRBJ2-3; d_gene: NA; CDR3nt: TGTGCCAGCAGCTTAGGGGTTAGCGCTAGCACAGATACGCAGTATTTT; CDR3aa: CASSLGVSASTDTQYF
abundance: NA; v_gene: TRBV30; j_gene: TRBJ2-3; d_gene: NA; CDR3nt: TGTGCCTGGAGTGTACGCTCAGATACGCAGTATTTT; CDR3aa: CAWSVRSDTQYF